Listed below are T cell receptor beta chains from one sample, sequenced in a study of T cell responses to AZD1222 COVID-19 vaccine. Assay: immunoSEQ multiplex PCR; the TCRdb copy retains only in-frame clones and omits some. This table holds about 120,000 clones, about 87% found once. Here the sequenced sample was peripheral blood, taken on day 0 of AZD1222 vaccination. These receptors came from an adult in good health. Both conserved end residues are part of each CDR3. The order of the fields is D gene, V gene, CDR3 length, J gene, clone size, CDR3 DNA, CDR3 protein. A D gene is named only where the DNA matches it firmly. The size field is filled for only some rows; it gives once, few, many or a size class.

.,TRBV9,14,TRBJ2-7,.,TGTGCCAGCACGCGAGACCCAACCTCCTACGAGCAGTACTTC,CASTRDPTSYEQYF
.,TRBV7-3,12,TRBJ1-2,.,TGTGCCAGCAGCTTAACAGGGGGAGGCTACACCTTC,CASSLTGGGYTF
TRBD1,TRBV28,13,TRBJ1-6,few,TGTGCCAGCCGGACAGGGGATAATTCACCCCTCCACTTT,CASRTGDNSPLHF
TRBD2,TRBV5-4,12,TRBJ2-1,.,TGTGCCAGCAGCCAAGCGGGAGGGCCTCTGTTCTTC,CASSQAGGPLFF
.,TRBV27,14,TRBJ1-1,.,TGTGCCAGCAGTCGGACGGAGGGGTTCGCTGAAGCTTTCTTT,CASSRTEGFAEAFF
TRBD1,TRBV2,13,TRBJ1-4,.,TGTGCCAGTTGTCGGGACAGAAATGAAAAACTGTTTTTT,CASCRDRNEKLFF
.,TRBV7-9,13,TRBJ2-2,few,TGTGCCAGCAGCCCCGGACCGGGCGGGGAGCTGTTTTTT,CASSPGPGGELFF
.,TRBV19,14,TRBJ2-7,.,TGTGCCAGTAGTCTCCGGGACGGAACCTACGAGCAGTACTTC,CASSLRDGTYEQYF
.,TRBV28,11,TRBJ1-2,.,TGTGCCTCTCTGGGGCTCTATGGCTACACCTTC,CASLGLYGYTF
TRBD2,TRBV24-1,16,TRBJ2-5,.,TGTGCCACCAGTGATGGCCTAGCGGGAGGGCAAGAGACCCAGTACTTC,CATSDGLAGGQETQYF
.,TRBV6-5,13,TRBJ1-2,.,TGTGCCAGCAGTCCCCTGGGCCACTATGGCTACACCTTC,CASSPLGHYGYTF
TRBD1,TRBV11-2,15,TRBJ1-4,.,TGTGCCAGCAGCCGCCGGGGACAGGTTAATGAAAAACTGTTTTTT,CASSRRGQVNEKLFF
TRBD2,TRBV27,16,TRBJ2-3,.,TGTGCCAGCAGTCTCCTCCTCGGGGGGGGCACAGATACGCAGTATTTT,CASSLLLGGGTDTQYF
.,TRBV10-1,12,TRBJ2-7,.,TGCGCCACTGGACAAACCTCCTACGAGCAGTACTTC,CATGQTSYEQYF
.,TRBV2,13,TRBJ1-1,once,TGTGCCAGCAGCGTTCAGATGAACACTGAAGCTTTCTTT,CASSVQMNTEAFF
TRBD1,TRBV6-5,13,TRBJ1-2,.,TGTGCCAGCAGCTTCGGACAGGGGGGTGGCTACACCTTC,CASSFGQGGGYTF
TRBD1,TRBV3-1/TRBV3-2,16,TRBJ2-1,once,TGTGCCAGCAGCCAAGGCTGGGGACAGTCCTACAATGAGCAGTTCTTC,CASSQGWGQSYNEQFF
TRBD1,TRBV10-3,15,TRBJ1-4,.,TGTGCCACCGAGGACAGGGCAGGGAGTTCTGAAAAACTGTTTTTT,CATEDRAGSSEKLFF
TRBD2,TRBV7-6,16,TRBJ2-7,.,TGTGCCAGCAGCTTAGGGGGGGGGACGGGAGCCTACGAGCAGTACTTC,CASSLGGGTGAYEQYF
.,TRBV20-1,13,TRBJ2-3,.,TGCAGTGCTAGTCCCTCTGTCACAGATACGCAGTATTTT,CSASPSVTDTQYF
.,TRBV2,16,TRBJ1-4,.,TGTGCCAGCACGGTCGGGCCCCTTGCAACTAATGAAAAACTGTTTTTT,CASTVGPLATNEKLFF
.,TRBV5-8,18,TRBJ2-5,.,TGTGCCAGCAGCCGGACGGGGACATCCCGTCGGTCACGGGAGACCCAGTACTTC,CASSRTGTSRRSRETQYF
.,TRBV9,15,TRBJ2-5,.,TGTGCCAGCAGCGTAGAAGGACAGACTAAAGAGACCCAGTACTTC,CASSVEGQTKETQYF
.,TRBV10-3,15,TRBJ1-2,.,TGTGCCATCAGTGAGTTCTTCAGGTTAGACTATGGCTACACCTTC,CAISEFFRLDYGYTF
.,TRBV18,16,TRBJ1-2,.,TGTGCCAGCTCACTCGATACACGCCGCTCTAACTATGGCTACACCTTC,CASSLDTRRSNYGYTF
TRBD1,TRBV7-6,14,TRBJ2-1,.,TGTGCCAGCAGCTCGACAGGGATTGACAATGAGCAGTTCTTC,CASSSTGIDNEQFF
.,TRBV28,13,TRBJ2-3,few,TGTGCCAGCAGTTTCTCGCCCATGGATACGCAGTATTTT,CASSFSPMDTQYF
.,TRBV18,14,TRBJ1-1,.,TGTGCCAGCTCACCAACTAGAGGTAACACTGAAGCTTTCTTT,CASSPTRGNTEAFF
.,TRBV27,14,TRBJ2-7,.,TGTGCCAGCAAGTCCCAGGGACCACCCTACGAGCAGTACTTC,CASKSQGPPYEQYF
TRBD1,TRBV27,15,TRBJ1-4,.,TGTGCCAGCAGTTTATTAGGGACAGGGGATGGAAAACTGTTTTTT,CASSLLGTGDGKLFF
.,TRBV9,13,TRBJ2-7,.,TGTGCCAGCAGCGTGAGTAGCTCCTACGAGCAGTACTTC,CASSVSSSYEQYF
.,TRBV29-1,14,TRBJ1-1,.,TGCAGCACCCGAGGGTTGAGAGGAAACACTGAAGCTTTCTTT,CSTRGLRGNTEAFF
.,TRBV28,16,TRBJ2-3,.,TGTGCCAGCAAGGGCGGGGATATTTGGGACACAGATACGCAGTATTTT,CASKGGDIWDTDTQYF
TRBD1,TRBV18,17,TRBJ2-1,.,TGTGCCAGCTCACCACCTATCCCGGGACAGGTCAACAATGAGCAGTTCTTC,CASSPPIPGQVNNEQFF
.,TRBV2,14,TRBJ2-7,.,TGTGCCAGCAGTCGGGACATACAGGCCCACGAGCAGTACTTC,CASSRDIQAHEQYF
TRBD1,TRBV28,14,TRBJ2-7,.,TGTGCCAGCAAACCGGGGACAGAGTACTACGAGCAGTACTTC,CASKPGTEYYEQYF
.,TRBV2,13,TRBJ1-2,.,TGTGCCAGCAGTGACGACAGCCCCTATGGCTACACCTTC,CASSDDSPYGYTF
.,TRBV6-5,13,TRBJ1-5,.,TGTGCCAGCAGTTACAACAGAGATCAGCCCCAGCATTTT,CASSYNRDQPQHF
.,TRBV12-3/TRBV12-4,13,TRBJ1-2,.,TGTGCCAGCAGGGGCGGGAGTAACTATGGCTACACCTTC,CASRGGSNYGYTF
.,TRBV28,13,TRBJ1-2,.,TGTGCCAGCATTTCTTCCCAGGGTTATGGCTACACCTTC,CASISSQGYGYTF